The 21 T cell receptor beta chains presented below share a single source sample, sequenced in a study of shared clonotypes between healthy human individuals. Assay used: immunoSEQ multiplex PCR; TCRdb lists only in-frame clones, some missing. The sample carries some 480,000 clones, about 80% recorded once. Material for sequencing was PBMCs. The origin of the receptors is a woman aged 40 to 50 in good health. Some clones in this sample may be carry-over from other donors' samples.

This chain connects TRBV6-5 to TRBJ2-7; D not certain. CDR3 length: 15 residues. V lost 4 bases and J 1 base, leaving 14 bases between the germline ends. CDR1 is MNHEY, CDR2 SVGAGI, per germline. The CDR3 spells CASSSQPARSYEQYF. CDR3 DNA sequence: TGTGCCAGCAGTTCCCAACCAGCGCGGTCCTACGAGCAGTACTTC.

V is TRBV21-1 and J is TRBJ2-7; the D call in the table, TRBD2, was not verified against the DNA. TRBV21-1 is noted as a pseudogene. The length of the CDR3 is 19 residues. The CDR3: CASSKIPPGSKKGSYEQYF. For the CDR3, the DNA is TGTGCCAGCAGCAAAATCCCACCGGGGAGTAAAAAAGGATCCTACGAGCAGTACTTC.

The chain has TRBV28 and TRBJ2-7; 9 bases match TRBD2. CDR3 length equals 13 residues. With 6 bases clipped from V and 5 bases from J, the junction kept 5 bases outside the gene matches. CDR1 is MDHEN, CDR2 SYDVKM, per germline. DNA of the CDR3: TGTGCCAGCAGCCTGCGGGGGGGCCACGAGCAGTACTTC. Translation: CASSLRGGHEQYF.

V and J are TRBV2 and TRBJ2-1; D perhaps matches TRBD1 (6 bases). This CDR3 is 15 amino acids long. Germline V CDR1 and CDR2: SNHLY, FYNNEI. Trimming removed 4 bases at V and 5 bases at J, with 15 bases between. The CDR3, as DNA: TGTGCCAGCAGTGTTCAGGGGCCGGTAAACAATGAGCAGTTCTTC. This encodes CASSVQGPVNNEQFF.

The CDR3 is CASSYSQYTPETQYF. CDR3 sequence (DNA): TGTGCCAGCAGTTACTCTCAGTATACTCCAGAGACCCAGTACTTC. J is TRBJ2-5 and V is TRBV6-5; no firm D call. The CDR3 contains 15 residues. Germline lookup yields CDR1 MNHEY and CDR2 SVGAGI. Trimming took off 0 bases at V and 4 bases at J, with 12 bases between the two ends.

This clone has only a few counts. This sequence joins TRBV18 and TRBJ2-1; 7 bases fit TRBD1. Trimming cost V 7 bases and J 5 bases; bases outside gene matches: 14. From germline, CDR1 is KGHSH and CDR2 LQKENI. The CDR3 has 16 residues. This CDR3 reads CASFTRAAGGHNEQFF. CDR3 bases: TGTGCCAGCTTCACCAGGGCGGCAGGGGGACACAATGAGCAGTTCTTC.

The table lists this clone with a count of one. The rearrangement joins TRBV5-1 to TRBJ2-3, with TRBD2 matching 8 bases. The CDR3 has 15 amino acids. The V segment lost 0 bases and the J segment 5 bases; nucleotides outside the gene matches: 5. The germline V gene has CDR1 SGHRS and CDR2 YFSETQ. The CDR3 spells CASSLEAGEIDTQYF. The DNA of the CDR3 is TGCGCCAGCAGCTTGGAAGCGGGAGAGATAGATACGCAGTATTTT.

This chain links TRBV14 with TRBJ2-1, with unresolved D. Germline V CDR1 and CDR2: SGHDN, FVKESK. This CDR3 is 16 amino acids long. Trimming removed 3 bases at V and 0 bases at J, with 12 bases between. The CDR3 spells CASSQQALSSYNEQFF. The CDR3 coding sequence is TGTGCCAGCAGCCAGCAGGCCCTCAGCTCCTACAATGAGCAGTTCTTC.

The chain combines TRBV7-9 with TRBJ2-5; D unresolved. The better agreement between TRBJ2-7 and the DNA end casts doubt on the J call. Germline V gives CDR1 SEHNR, CDR2 FQNEAQ (reference sequence). The CDR3 loop spans 14 amino acids. The CDR3 DNA is TGTGCCAGCAGCTTAGCGGGTTTGACGTCCGAGCAGTACTTC. Residues: CASSLAGLTSEQYF.

The chain carries TRBV9 and TRBJ2-1; 7 bases agree with TRBD1. V lost 5 bases to trimming and J lost 6 bases; unmatched junction nucleotides: 8. The CDR3 loop spans 14 amino acids. The germline V gene has CDR1 SGDLS and CDR2 YYNGEE. CDR3 nucleotide sequence: TGTGCCAGCAGTTCAACGACAGGGCTCAATGAGCAGTTCTTC. Its protein is CASSSTTGLNEQFF.

The chain employs TRBV29-1 and TRBJ1-2; no firm D call. This CDR3 has 8 residues. V dropped 3 bases and J dropped 10 bases, with 3 bases sitting between them. CDR1 and CDR2 from the germline V gene are SQVTM and ANQGSEA. CDR3 residues: CSVDDYTF. DNA of the CDR3: TGCAGCGTTGATGACTACACCTTC. The whole variable domain, remainder taken from reference TRBV29-1 and TRBJ1-2, is SAVISQKPSRDICQRGTSLTIQCQVDSQVTMMFWYRQQPGQSLTLIATANQGSEATYESGFVIDKFPISRPNLTFSTLTVSNMSPEDSSIYLCSVDDYTFGSGTRLTVV.

This clone was seen just once. V gene TRBV4-1 combines with J gene TRBJ2-1, with 10 bases identical to TRBD2. This CDR3 has 15 amino acids. The trim removed 3 bases at V and 9 bases at J, leaving 8 bases unmatched. In germline, CDR1 is MGHRA, CDR2 YSYEKL. CDR3 loop: CASSHGASGSIEQFF. The CDR3 coding sequence is TGCGCCAGCAGCCATGGTGCTAGCGGGAGCATTGAGCAGTTCTTC.

This clone was counted only a few times. This chain connects TRBV7-9 to TRBJ2-7; D is tentatively TRBD1 or TRBD2 (5 bases each). This CDR3 has 14 amino acids. V was cut by 3 bases and J by 0 bases, with 9 bases left in between. CDR1 is SEHNR and CDR2 is FQNEAQ in the germline V gene (reference sequence). The CDR3 is CASSLGRSSYEQYF. CDR3 nucleotide sequence: TGTGCCAGCAGCTTGGGACGGAGCTCCTACGAGCAGTACTTC.

This clone was picked up one time. V and J are TRBV5-6 and TRBJ1-2; 7 bases fit TRBD1. Per the germline V gene, CDR1 is SGHDT and CDR2 is YYEEEE. The V and J ends lost 5 bases and 5 bases, in that order; junction bases with no gene match: 12. The length of the CDR3 is 15 residues. The CDR3 sequence: CASSSTGFNLYGYTF. The CDR3 DNA follows: TGTGCCAGCAGTTCGACAGGGTTTAACTTATATGGCTACACCTTC.

The V gene is TRBV6-1, the J gene TRBJ2-1; 12 bases are a match to TRBD2. The CDR3 contains 19 residues. Germline CDR1 is MNHNS and CDR2 is SASEGT. V lost 2 bases and J lost 12; bases outside the gene matches: 20. CDR3 sequence (DNA): TGTGCCAGCAGTGAAAGAGGGACTAGCGGGCGCCCCGGGATGTCTAGGCAGTTCTTC. It yields the protein CASSERGTSGRPGMSRQFF.

The chain uses TRBV10-3 and TRBJ2-5; 9 bases line up with TRBD1. The CDR3 length is 15 residues. The V gene's germline CDR1 is ENHRY and CDR2 SYGVKD. Trimming cost V 8 bases and J 4 bases; bases outside gene matches: 11. The CDR3 spells CAIARTGALGETQYF. The CDR3 DNA reads as TGTGCCATCGCTCGGACAGGGGCGTTGGGAGAGACCCAGTACTTC.

This clone was found a few times. This chain uses TRBV6-1 with TRBJ1-6; D is unresolved. The length of the CDR3 is 12 residues. From germline, CDR1 is MNHNS and CDR2 SASEGT. CDR3 DNA sequence: TGTGGCTCAGGTGGGGATAATTCACCCCTCCACTTT. Amino acid sequence: CGSGGDNSPLHF.

CDR3 DNA: TGTGCCAGCAGCGTCAGCCCCGGGGCCGGGAACACCGGGGAGCTGTTTTTT. Residues: CASSVSPGAGNTGELFF. The V and J genes are TRBV7-3 and TRBJ2-2; D might be TRBD1 or TRBD2, each matching 5 bases. The V and J ends lost 5 bases and 1 base respectively, with 17 bases between them. This CDR3 region has 17 residues. Germline loops: CDR1 SGHTA, CDR2 FQGTGA.

The chain joins TRBV2 to TRBJ2-3, with 15 bases fitting TRBD2. Trimming removed 4 bases from V and 0 bases from J; junction bases left unmatched: 2. Germline CDR1 is SNHLY and CDR2 is FYNNEI. The CDR3 consists of 17 residues. This CDR3 reads CASSGGTSGRSTDTQYF. The DNA for the CDR3 is TGTGCCAGCAGTGGGGGGACTAGCGGGAGGAGCACAGATACGCAGTATTTT.

On this clone: The sample has other DNA sequences that encode this CDR3 too. The V gene is TRBV7-6, the J gene TRBJ2-2; D not resolved. The germline V gene encodes CDR1 SGHVS and CDR2 FNYEAQ. The V gene lost 1 base and the J gene lost 5 bases, with 8 bases spanning the gap. The CDR3 runs to 14 residues. DNA of the CDR3: TGTGCCAGCAGCTTAGGGCAAAGGACCGGGGAGCTGTTTTTT. It encodes CASSLGQRTGELFF.

This chain links TRBV5-4 with TRBJ2-2; D is tentatively TRBD1 or TRBD2 (5 bases each). The CDR3 is made up of 15 amino acids. The V end was cut by 1 base, the J end by 2 bases, with 9 bases between. Germline CDR1 reads SGHNT; CDR2 reads YYREEE (reference sequence). The CDR3 protein is CASSLFGGNTGELFF. The CDR3 DNA reads TGTGCCAGCAGCTTGTTTGGGGGAAACACCGGGGAGCTGTTTTTT.